This TCR beta chain came from a study of cytotoxic CD8 clonotypes in ibrutinib-treated CLL. Of note for this clone: Its antigen is currently unknown.

Study-level points and caveats: Public clonotypes, rarely seen, contracted or held steady on treatment. Clonality was elevated at ibrutinib response and had returned toward baseline at progression.

Assay used: immunoSEQ multiplex PCR; TCRdb lists only in-frame clones, some missing. The sample yields some 300,000 clones, 80% seen once. This CDR3 contains 15 residues. Germline V gene sequence: CDR1 SGHAT, CDR2 FQNNGV. With 0 bases clipped from V and 5 bases from J, the junction kept 3 bases outside the gene matches. The material was PBMCs, obtained before ibrutinib treatment. The sequence derives from a human donor with chronic lymphocytic leukemia. This chain connects TRBV11-2 to TRBJ2-2, with 7 bases identical to TRBD1. The CDR3 here is CASSLDPGQTGELFF. CDR3 coding DNA: TGTGCCAGCAGCTTAGATCCGGGACAGACCGGGGAGCTGTTTTTT.